This entry describes one T cell receptor beta chain. Antigen specificity is unknown. This sample was taken from a study of T cell responses to AZD1222 COVID-19 vaccine. Study-level findings and limits: All repertoire sampling was performed exclusively after the peak T cell response. The donor cohort was predominantly white British with a female majority, and clonal diversity may have been underestimated. The CD4 TCRs associated with vaccination extended across spike and predominated at 160-218 and 743-854.

This CDR3 region has 14 residues. Looked up from germline, CDR1 is SGHVS and CDR2 is FQNEAQ. J was trimmed by 9 bases and V by 5 bases; bases with no gene match: 9. The method was immunoSEQ multiplex PCR; TCRdb's version includes in-frame clones alone and lacks a portion of them. The sample includes 100,000 to 150,000 clones, approximately 80% of them seen just once. The material sequenced was peripheral blood, taken 28 days after the second AZD1222 dose. The TCR sequence derives from an adult who received the AZD1222 COVID-19 vaccine. V and J are TRBV7-8 and TRBJ1-5, with 8 bases lining up with TRBD1. CDR3 DNA: TGTGCCAGCAGCCTCCCGGACAGGGTCATGCCCCAGCATTTT. Protein product: CASSLPDRVMPQHF.